The next 3 T cell receptor beta chains were all read from a single sample in a study of cytomegalovirus exposure and HLA in healthy donors. Use of 60 Vbeta and 13 Jbeta primers characterized the PCR. Assay: immunoSEQ multiplex PCR; the TCRdb copy retains only in-frame clones and omits some. The data contain around 100,000 clones, approximately 78% of them singletons. The material sequenced was PBMCs. The receptors here all came from a middle-aged woman in good health and CMV-seronegative.

This chain connects TRBV27 to TRBJ2-7; 9 positions match TRBD2. The CDR3 is 14 residues long. Germline V gives CDR1 MNHEY, CDR2 SMNVEV (reference sequence). The V gene end was trimmed by 7 bases and the J gene end by 5 bases; junction bases not matched to a gene: 9. This CDR3 reads CASTDSGSRNEQYF. Written as DNA, the CDR3 is TGTGCCAGCACCGATAGCGGGAGCCGCAACGAGCAGTACTTC.

Points on this clone: The same CDR3 is also encoded by other DNA sequences in this sample. The CDR3 sequence is CASSLGQGNEKLFF. The DNA for the CDR3 is TGCGCCAGCAGCTTAGGCCAGGGGAATGAAAAACTGTTTTTT. The genes are TRBV5-1 and TRBJ1-4, with a possible D match to TRBD1 (6 bases). The V end was cut by 2 bases, the J end by 5 bases, with 10 bases between. Germline V lookup: CDR1 SGHRS, CDR2 YFSETQ. This CDR3 has 14 amino acids. Combining the CDR3 with reference TRBV5-1 and TRBJ1-4 gives the whole variable domain KAGVTQTPRYLIKTRGQQVTLSCSPISGHRSVSWYQQTPGQGLQFLFEYFSETQRNKGNFPGRFSGRQFSNSRSEMNVSTLELGDSALYLCASSLGQGNEKLFFGSGTQLSVL.

The chain links TRBV5-1 to TRBJ2-1; 7 nucleotides line up with TRBD2. This CDR3 comprises 15 residues. In germline, CDR1 is SGHRS, CDR2 YFSETQ. V gave up 3 bases and J gave up 0 bases; unmatched junction bases: 3. Written as DNA, the CDR3 is TGCGCCAGCAGCTCCCGGGACTACTCCTACAATGAGCAGTTCTTC. It specifies CASSSRDYSYNEQFF.